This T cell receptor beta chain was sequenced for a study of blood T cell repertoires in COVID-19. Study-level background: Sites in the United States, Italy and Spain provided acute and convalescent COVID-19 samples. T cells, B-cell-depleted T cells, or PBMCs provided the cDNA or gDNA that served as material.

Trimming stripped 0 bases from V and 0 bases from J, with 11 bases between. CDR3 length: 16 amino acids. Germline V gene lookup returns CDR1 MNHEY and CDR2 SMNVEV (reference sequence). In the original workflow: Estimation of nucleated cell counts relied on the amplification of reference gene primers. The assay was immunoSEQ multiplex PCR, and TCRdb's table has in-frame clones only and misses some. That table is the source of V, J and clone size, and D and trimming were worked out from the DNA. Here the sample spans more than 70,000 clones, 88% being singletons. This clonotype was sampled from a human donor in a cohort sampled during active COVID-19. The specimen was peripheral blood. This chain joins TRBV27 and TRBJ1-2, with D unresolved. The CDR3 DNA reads TGTGCCAGCAGTTTATCGCTAATAGGAGCTAACTATGGCTACACCTTC. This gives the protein CASSLSLIGANYGYTF.